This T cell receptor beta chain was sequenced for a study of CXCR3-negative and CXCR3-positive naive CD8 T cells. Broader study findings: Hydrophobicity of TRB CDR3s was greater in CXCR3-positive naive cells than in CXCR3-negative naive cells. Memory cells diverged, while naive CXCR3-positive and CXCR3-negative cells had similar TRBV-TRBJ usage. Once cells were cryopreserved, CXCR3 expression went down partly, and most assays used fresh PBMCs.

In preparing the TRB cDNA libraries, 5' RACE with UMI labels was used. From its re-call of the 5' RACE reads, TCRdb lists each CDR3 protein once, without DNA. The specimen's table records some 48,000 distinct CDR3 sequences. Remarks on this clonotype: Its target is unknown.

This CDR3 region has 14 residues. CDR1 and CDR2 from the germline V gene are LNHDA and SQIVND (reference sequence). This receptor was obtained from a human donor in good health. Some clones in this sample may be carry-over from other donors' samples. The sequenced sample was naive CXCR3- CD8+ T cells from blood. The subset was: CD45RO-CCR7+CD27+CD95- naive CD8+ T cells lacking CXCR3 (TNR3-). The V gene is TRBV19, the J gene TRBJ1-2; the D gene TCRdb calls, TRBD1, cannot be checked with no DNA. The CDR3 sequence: CASRTGTPHYGYTF.